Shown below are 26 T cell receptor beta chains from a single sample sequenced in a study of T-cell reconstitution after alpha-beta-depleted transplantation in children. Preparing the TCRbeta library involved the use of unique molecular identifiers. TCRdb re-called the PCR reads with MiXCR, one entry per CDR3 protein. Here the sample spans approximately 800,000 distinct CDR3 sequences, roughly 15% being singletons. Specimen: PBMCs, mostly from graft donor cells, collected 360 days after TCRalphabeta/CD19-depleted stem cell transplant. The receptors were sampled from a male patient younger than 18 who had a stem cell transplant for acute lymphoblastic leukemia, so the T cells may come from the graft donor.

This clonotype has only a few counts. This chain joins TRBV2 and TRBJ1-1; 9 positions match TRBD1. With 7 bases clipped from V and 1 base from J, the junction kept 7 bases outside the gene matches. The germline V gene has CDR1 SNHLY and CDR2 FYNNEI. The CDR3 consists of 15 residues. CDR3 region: CASNNRGLGNTEAFF. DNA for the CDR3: TGTGCCAGCAACAACAGGGGGCTCGGGAACACTGAAGCTTTCTTT.

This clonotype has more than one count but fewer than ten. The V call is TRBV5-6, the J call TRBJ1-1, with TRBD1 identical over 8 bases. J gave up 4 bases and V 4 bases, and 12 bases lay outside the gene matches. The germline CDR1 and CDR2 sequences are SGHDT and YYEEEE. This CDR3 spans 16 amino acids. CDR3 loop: CASSPWTGKECTEAFF. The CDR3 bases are TGTGCCAGCAGCCCCTGGACAGGGAAGGAGTGCACTGAAGCTTTCTTT.

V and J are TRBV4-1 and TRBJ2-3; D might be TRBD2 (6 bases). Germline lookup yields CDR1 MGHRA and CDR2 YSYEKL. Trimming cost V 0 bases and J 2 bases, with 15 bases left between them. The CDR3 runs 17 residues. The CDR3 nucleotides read TGCGCCAGCAGCCAAGATGGGTCTAGCGCCAACACAGATACGCAGTATTTT. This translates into CASSQDGSSANTDTQYF.

The CDR3 here is CASSQGLSSGTDTQYF. In DNA form, the CDR3 reads TGTGCCAGCAGCCAAGGACTCTCTAGCGGGACAGATACGCAGTATTTT. The chain recombines TRBV4-2 with TRBJ2-3, with 8 bases fitting TRBD2. V dropped 1 base and J dropped 3; count of bases not matched to a gene: 6. The CDR3 contains 16 residues. Germline lookup yields CDR1 LGHNA and CDR2 YNFKEQ.

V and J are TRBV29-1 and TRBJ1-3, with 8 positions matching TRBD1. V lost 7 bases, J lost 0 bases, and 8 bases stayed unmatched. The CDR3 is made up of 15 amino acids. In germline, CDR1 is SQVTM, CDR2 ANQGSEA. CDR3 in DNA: TGCAGCGCCCTGACAGGGGCGAGCTCTGGAAACACCATATATTTT. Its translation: CSALTGASSGNTIYF.

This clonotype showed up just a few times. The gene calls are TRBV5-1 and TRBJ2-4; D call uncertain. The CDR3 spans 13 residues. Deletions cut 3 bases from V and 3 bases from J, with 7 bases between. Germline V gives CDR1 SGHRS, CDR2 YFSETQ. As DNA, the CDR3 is TGCGCCAGCAGCTCGGACCTCAAAAACATTCAGTACTTC. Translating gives CASSSDLKNIQYF.

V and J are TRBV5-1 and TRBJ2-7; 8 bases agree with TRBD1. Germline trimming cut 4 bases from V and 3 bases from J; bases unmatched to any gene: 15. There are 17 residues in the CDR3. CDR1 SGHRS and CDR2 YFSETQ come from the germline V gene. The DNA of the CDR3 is TGCGCCAGCAGCGCGCGCGCAACAGGGGGGCCCCTCTACGAGCAGTACTTC. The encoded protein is CASSARATGGPLYEQYF. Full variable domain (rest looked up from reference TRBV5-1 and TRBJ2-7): KAGVTQTPRYLIKTRGQQVTLSCSPISGHRSVSWYQQTPGQGLQFLFEYFSETQRNKGNFPGRFSGRQFSNSRSEMNVSTLELGDSALYLCASSARATGGPLYEQYFGPGTRLTVT.

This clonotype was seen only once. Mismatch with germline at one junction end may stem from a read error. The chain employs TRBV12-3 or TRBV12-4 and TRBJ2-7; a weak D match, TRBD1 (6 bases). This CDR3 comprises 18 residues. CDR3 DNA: TGTGCCAGCAGCCTCAGGGGTTCTGGGTTGAGGTTGGCCTACGAGCAGTGCTTC. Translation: CASSLRGSGLRLAYEQCF.

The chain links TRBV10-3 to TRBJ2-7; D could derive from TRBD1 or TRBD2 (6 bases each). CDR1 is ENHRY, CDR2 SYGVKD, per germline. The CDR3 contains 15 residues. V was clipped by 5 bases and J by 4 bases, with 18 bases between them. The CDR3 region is CAISSGTPTGYEQYF. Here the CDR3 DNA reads TGTGCCATCAGTTCCGGGACTCCTACAGGGTACGAGCAGTACTTC.

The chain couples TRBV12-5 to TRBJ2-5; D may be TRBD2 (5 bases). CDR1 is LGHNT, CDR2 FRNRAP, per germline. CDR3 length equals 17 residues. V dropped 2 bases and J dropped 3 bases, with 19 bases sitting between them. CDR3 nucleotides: TGTGCTAGTGGTTTGTCGCTAGCTAGAGGGTTCAAAGAGACCCAGTACTTC. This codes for CASGLSLARGFKETQYF.

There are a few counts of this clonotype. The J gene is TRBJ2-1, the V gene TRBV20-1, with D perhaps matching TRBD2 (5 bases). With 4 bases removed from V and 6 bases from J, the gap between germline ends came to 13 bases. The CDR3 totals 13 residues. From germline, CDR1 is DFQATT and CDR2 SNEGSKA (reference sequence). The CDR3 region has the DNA TGCAGTGCTATCACCCTACGGGGCAATGAGCAGTTCTTC. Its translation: CSAITLRGNEQFF.

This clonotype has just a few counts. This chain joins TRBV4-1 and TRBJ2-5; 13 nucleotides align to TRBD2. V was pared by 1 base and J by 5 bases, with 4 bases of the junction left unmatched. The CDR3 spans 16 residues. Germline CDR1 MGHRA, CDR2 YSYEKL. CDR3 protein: CASSQALAGGRETQYF. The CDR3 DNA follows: TGCGCCAGCAGCCAAGCACTAGCGGGGGGGCGGGAGACCCAGTACTTC.

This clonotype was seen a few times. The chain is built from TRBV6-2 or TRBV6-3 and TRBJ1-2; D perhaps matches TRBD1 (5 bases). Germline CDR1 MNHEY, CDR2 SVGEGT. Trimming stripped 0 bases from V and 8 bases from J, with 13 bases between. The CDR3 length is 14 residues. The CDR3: CASSYSTGRKGYTF. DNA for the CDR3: TGTGCCAGCAGTTACTCCACGGGACGGAAGGGCTACACCTTC.

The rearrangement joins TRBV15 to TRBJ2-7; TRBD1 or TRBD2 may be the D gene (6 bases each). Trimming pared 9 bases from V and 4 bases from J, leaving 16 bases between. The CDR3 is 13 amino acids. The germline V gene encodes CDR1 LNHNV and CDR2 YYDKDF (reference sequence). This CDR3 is CATTLGGEYEQYF. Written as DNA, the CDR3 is TGTGCCACAACCTTGGGGGGCGAGTACGAGCAGTACTTC.

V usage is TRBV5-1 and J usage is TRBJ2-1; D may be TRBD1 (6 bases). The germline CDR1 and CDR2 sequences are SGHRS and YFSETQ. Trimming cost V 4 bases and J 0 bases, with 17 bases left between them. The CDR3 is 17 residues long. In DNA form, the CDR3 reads TGCGCCAGCAGCGGAAACCAGGGGCCGGGCTCCTACAATGAGCAGTTCTTC. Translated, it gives CASSGNQGPGSYNEQFF.

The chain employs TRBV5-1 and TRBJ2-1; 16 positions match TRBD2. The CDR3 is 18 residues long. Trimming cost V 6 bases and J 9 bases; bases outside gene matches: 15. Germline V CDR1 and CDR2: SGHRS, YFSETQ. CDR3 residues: CASNVGLAGGPRDGEQFF. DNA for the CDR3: TGCGCCAGCAACGTGGGACTAGCGGGAGGGCCCAGGGACGGTGAGCAGTTCTTC. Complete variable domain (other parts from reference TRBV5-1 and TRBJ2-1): KAGVTQTPRYLIKTRGQQVTLSCSPISGHRSVSWYQQTPGQGLQFLFEYFSETQRNKGNFPGRFSGRQFSNSRSEMNVSTLELGDSALYLCASNVGLAGGPRDGEQFFGPGTRLTVL.

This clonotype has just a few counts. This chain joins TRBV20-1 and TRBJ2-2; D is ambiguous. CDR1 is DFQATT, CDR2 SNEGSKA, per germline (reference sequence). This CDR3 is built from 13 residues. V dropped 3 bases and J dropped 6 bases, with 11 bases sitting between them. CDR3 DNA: TGCAGTGCTAGGTGGTTCGACGCCGGGGAGCTGTTTTTT. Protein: CSARWFDAGELFF.

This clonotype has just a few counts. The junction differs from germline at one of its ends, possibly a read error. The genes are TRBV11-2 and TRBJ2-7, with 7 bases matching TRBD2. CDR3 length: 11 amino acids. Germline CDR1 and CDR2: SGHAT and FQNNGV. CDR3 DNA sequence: TGTGCCAGCAGCTTAGGTCCGACTAGCAAATTC. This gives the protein CASSLGPTSKF.

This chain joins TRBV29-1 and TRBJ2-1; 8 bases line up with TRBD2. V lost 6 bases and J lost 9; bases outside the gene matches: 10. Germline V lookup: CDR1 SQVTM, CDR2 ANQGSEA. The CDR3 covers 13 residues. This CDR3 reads CSVAQGLGGEQFF. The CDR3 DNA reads TGCAGCGTGGCACAGGGACTAGGAGGTGAGCAGTTCTTC.

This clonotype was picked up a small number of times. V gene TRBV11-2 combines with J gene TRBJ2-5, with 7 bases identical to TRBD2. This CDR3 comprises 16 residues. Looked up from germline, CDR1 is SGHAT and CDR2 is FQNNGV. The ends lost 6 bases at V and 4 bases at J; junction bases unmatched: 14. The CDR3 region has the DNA TGTGCCAGCAGATCGATACCCAGGGAGGGCGGAGAGACCCAGTACTTC. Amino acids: CASRSIPREGGETQYF.

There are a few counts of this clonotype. The CDR3 DNA reads as TGTGCCAGCAGCCAAGGTGGACTAGCGGGGAACGAGCAGTACTTC. It encodes CASSQGGLAGNEQYF. The V call is TRBV3-1, the J call TRBJ2-7; 12 nucleotides align to TRBD2. The CDR3 is made up of 15 amino acids. V gave up 1 base and J gave up 5 bases; unmatched junction bases: 3. In germline, CDR1 is LGHDT, CDR2 YNNKEL (reference sequence).

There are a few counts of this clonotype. The CDR3 DNA reads TGTGCCAGCAGCGTAGTTGGCAGGGCGATGGATACGCAGTATTTT. Its translation is CASSVVGRAMDTQYF. This sequence joins TRBV9 and TRBJ2-3, with D possibly TRBD1 on 5 matching bases. Trimming removed 0 bases from V and 6 bases from J, with 14 bases in between. This CDR3 comprises 15 residues. CDR1 is SGDLS, CDR2 YYNGEE, per germline.

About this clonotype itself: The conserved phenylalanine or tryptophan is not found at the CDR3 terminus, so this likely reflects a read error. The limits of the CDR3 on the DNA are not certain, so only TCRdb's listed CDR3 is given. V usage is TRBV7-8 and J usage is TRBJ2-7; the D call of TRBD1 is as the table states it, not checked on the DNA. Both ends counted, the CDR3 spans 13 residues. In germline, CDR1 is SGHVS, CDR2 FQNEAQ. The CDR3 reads CASSLVRSDPPIL.

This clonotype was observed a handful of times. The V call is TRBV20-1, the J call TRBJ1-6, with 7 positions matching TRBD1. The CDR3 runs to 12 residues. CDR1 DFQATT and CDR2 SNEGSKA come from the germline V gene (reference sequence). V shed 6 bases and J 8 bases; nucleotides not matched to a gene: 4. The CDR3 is CSATGVDSPLHF. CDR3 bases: TGCAGTGCCACAGGGGTAGATTCACCCCTCCACTTT.

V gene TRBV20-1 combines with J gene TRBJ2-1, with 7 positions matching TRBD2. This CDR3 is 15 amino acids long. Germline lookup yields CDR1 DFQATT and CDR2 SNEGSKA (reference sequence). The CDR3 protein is CSALAVPSSYNEQFF. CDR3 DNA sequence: TGCAGCGCCCTAGCGGTACCGAGCTCCTACAATGAGCAGTTCTTC.

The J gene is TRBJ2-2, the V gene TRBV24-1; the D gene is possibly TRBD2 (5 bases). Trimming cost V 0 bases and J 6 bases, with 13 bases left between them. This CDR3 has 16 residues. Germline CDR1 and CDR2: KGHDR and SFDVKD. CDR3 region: CATSDLSGIGPGELFF. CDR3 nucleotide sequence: TGTGCCACCAGTGATTTGTCGGGAATCGGGCCCGGGGAGCTGTTTTTT.